Shown below are 7 T cell receptor beta chains from a single sample sequenced in a study of blood T cells in healthy people across ages. Alongside a J-beta primer mix, a sample-barcoded 5' primer served in a second PCR lasting about 7 to 11 cycles. TCRdb itself ran the 5' RACE reads through MiXCR, one entry per CDR3 protein. The sample shows under 950,000 distinct CDR3 sequences, about 24% of them seen only once. The material sequenced was blood. Receptors originate from a man in his 70s in good health.

The chain's CDR3 is CASSFLRGGTEAFF. For the CDR3, the DNA is TGTGCCAGCAGTTTTCTAAGGGGGGGCACTGAAGCTTTCTTT. V is TRBV12-3 or TRBV12-4 and J is TRBJ1-1; tentative D call: TRBD1 (6 bases). V was clipped by 3 bases and J by 4 bases, with 12 bases between them. The length of the CDR3 is 14 residues.

The chain is built from TRBV2 and TRBJ1-5; the D is unclear. The CDR3 sequence is 16 residues long. Germline V gene lookup returns CDR1 SNHLY and CDR2 FYNNEI. The V end lost 7 bases, the J end lost 4 bases, and 20 bases lay between the germline ends. CDR3 amino acids: CASNPHRRAQNQPQHF. The CDR3 nucleotides are TGTGCCAGCAACCCCCATCGGAGGGCCCAGAATCAGCCCCAGCATTTT.

This clonotype occurred a few times. V and J are TRBV6-5 and TRBJ2-5, with a weak D call TRBD1 (8 bases). The CDR3 spans 14 residues. V was trimmed by 4 bases and J by 9 bases, leaving 18 bases between them. Germline-derived CDR1 and CDR2 are MNHEY and SVGAGI. CDR3 coding DNA: TGTGCCAGCAGTTCCTTAAACAGGGGGAGGGCCCAGTACTTC. Translated: CASSSLNRGRAQYF.

The table lists this clonotype with a few counts. The V call is TRBV11-3, the J call TRBJ2-2; D uncertain. Trimming shortened V by 4 bases and J by 5 bases, and 14 bases separated the two germline ends. The CDR3 is 15 amino acids. Per germline, CDR1 SGHNT and CDR2 YENEEA. In DNA form, the CDR3 reads TGTGCCAGCAGCTCGGTCTGGGTAGGAACCGGGGAGCTGTTTTTT. This codes for CASSSVWVGTGELFF.

This clonotype was seen ten or more times. This sequence joins TRBV30 and TRBJ2-2; D remains unclear. V was cut by 0 bases and J by 0 bases, with 11 bases left in between. The CDR3 is 16 residues long. Germline CDR1 reads GTSNPN; CDR2 reads SVGIG (reference sequence). The CDR3 is CAWSVLSWANTGELFF. The CDR3 DNA reads as TGTGCCTGGAGTGTACTGAGTTGGGCGAACACCGGGGAGCTGTTTTTT.

This clonotype was counted a few times. The chain links TRBV3-1 to TRBJ1-2, with a weak D call TRBD1 (6 bases). Trimming stripped 4 bases from V and 3 bases from J, with 12 bases between. Germline lookup yields CDR1 LGHDT and CDR2 YNNKEL (reference sequence). The CDR3 consists of 14 residues. The CDR3 DNA sequence: TGTGCCAGCAGCCCGTGGACAGCAGACTATGGCTACACCTTC. Translation gives CASSPWTADYGYTF.

This clonotype has a handful of counts. The J gene is TRBJ2-5, the V gene TRBV20-1, with a possible D match to TRBD1 (6 bases). The DNA end favors TRBJ2-7, so the J call may be wrong. CDR3 length: 12 amino acids. Germline assignment: CDR1 DFQATT and CDR2 SNEGSKA (reference sequence). CDR3 region: CSAGTGKNEQYF. The CDR3 region has the DNA TGCAGTGCTGGTACAGGGAAAAACGAGCAGTACTTC.